This T cell receptor beta chain emerged from a study of beta chain features in type 1 diabetes. For the study at large: Patients shared similar age, gender and cell yields with healthy donors. Study-wide findings and caveats: Type 1 diabetes patients had TCRB CDR3s that were shorter (moderately but significantly so) in all four CD4+ subsets. Within the patient group, naive, central memory and Treg TCRB repertoires appeared more similar to each other than within healthy donors.

There are a few counts of this clone. Its antigen is still unknown. Researchers reported sorting CD4+ naive, central memory, regulatory and stem cell-like memory cells via CD45RO/CCR7/CD25/CD127/CD95/CD27. The study reverse transcribed the entire isolated RNA, so it sequenced expressed TCRB transcripts. Measured with immunoSEQ multiplex PCR; TCRdb has only the in-frame clones, and not every one. Of about 620,000 clones listed, roughly a sixth are singletons. CDR1 is SGHDN, CDR2 FVKESK, per germline. The CDR3 sequence is 14 residues long. After removal of 4 bases from V and 7 bases from J, the junction contained 1 base not matched to a gene.

This TCR derives from a man between 18 and 35 years old in good health. This chain connects TRBV14 to TRBJ1-6; 10 bases agree with TRBD1. The sample comprised naive CD4+ T cells from blood. CDR3 region: CASSPTGGNSPLHF. The CDR3 DNA follows: TGTGCCAGCAGCCCGACAGGGGGCAATTCACCCCTCCACTTT.